This entry lists 18 T cell receptor beta chains sequenced from one sample in a study of early T cells in non-severe SARS-CoV-2 infection. TCRdb re-called the 5' RACE reads with MiXCR, one entry per CDR3 protein. Among more than 65,000 distinct CDR3 sequences, 12% were seen once, and the ten largest hold 1.3%. The material sequenced was whole blood. The receptors originated from an adult who was a healthcare worker with PCR-confirmed SARS-CoV-2 infection or an uninfected control (not recorded which).

Ten or more counts support this clonotype. The rearrangement joins TRBV10-3 to TRBJ2-7; D not resolved. The germline V gene has CDR1 ENHRY and CDR2 SYGVKD. The CDR3 length is 12 residues. The germline V and J ends were trimmed by 2 bases and 4 bases, with 6 bases remaining between them. This chain's CDR3 is CAISEAKYEQYF. Written as DNA, the CDR3 is TGTGCCATCAGTGAGGCCAAGTACGAGCAGTACTTC.

This clonotype was found many times. V and J are TRBV2 and TRBJ2-5; 9 bases fit TRBD2. Germline CDR1 and CDR2: SNHLY and FYNNEI. There are 14 residues in the CDR3. Trimming cost V 8 bases and J 5 bases; bases outside gene matches: 9. The CDR3, as DNA: TGTGCCAGCTTCAGCGGGGGGCCGGAGGAGACCCAGTACTTC. This sequence encodes CASFSGGPEETQYF.

In its sample, this clonotype was seen many times. The chain has TRBV7-9 and TRBJ2-7, with 12 bases aligning to TRBD1. Germline CDR1 reads SEHNR; CDR2 reads FQNEAQ (reference sequence). V lost 4 bases and J lost 5; bases outside the gene matches: 6. The CDR3 is made up of 15 amino acids. CDR3 in DNA: TGTGCCAGCAGCTCCCCGGGACAGGGGGCTCACGAGCAGTACTTC. It codes for CASSSPGQGAHEQYF.

The table lists this clonotype with a few counts. The chain's CDR3 is CASSGGEGEAFF. The CDR3 DNA reads as TGTGCCAGCAGCGGAGGGGAGGGTGAAGCTTTCTTT. The rearrangement uses TRBV9 and TRBJ1-1, with a weak D call TRBD1 (5 bases). CDR1 is SGDLS and CDR2 is YYNGEE in the germline V gene. Trimming stripped 3 bases from V and 7 bases from J, with 10 bases between. This CDR3 region has 12 residues. Looking up the rest from reference TRBV9 and TRBJ1-1 gives the full variable domain: DSGVTQTPKHLITATGQRVTLRCSPRSGDLSVYWYQQSLDQGLQFLIQYYNGEERAKGNILERFSAQQFPDLHSELNLSSLELGDSALYFCASSGGEGEAFFGQGTRLTVV.

This clonotype was counted a few times. The chain links TRBV29-1 to TRBJ2-5; maybe TRBD1 (5 bases). V was clipped by 4 bases and J by 5 bases, with 17 bases between them. The CDR3 consists of 14 residues. The germline CDR1 and CDR2 sequences are SQVTM and ANQGSEA. CDR3 sequence reads: CSVVVAGFWETQYF. The CDR3 DNA sequence: TGCAGCGTTGTAGTGGCAGGGTTTTGGGAGACCCAGTACTTC.

Relative to its sample, this clonotype is medium-sized (0.01 to 0.1%). The chain is built from TRBV5-7 and TRBJ2-1, with 8 bases fitting TRBD2. TRBV5-7 is an open reading frame whose function is uncertain. The trim removed 1 base at V and 1 base at J, leaving 25 bases unmatched. There are 23 residues in the CDR3. The CDR3 spells CASSLINGRALSPQHGSYNEQFF. CDR3 sequence (DNA): TGTGCCAGCAGCTTGATCAACGGGAGGGCCCTCTCACCCCAGCATGGATCCTACAATGAGCAGTTCTTC.

This clonotype was counted at least ten times. The gene calls are TRBV20-1 and TRBJ2-1, with TRBD1 matching over 7 bases. The CDR3 loop spans 14 amino acids. CDR1 DFQATT and CDR2 SNEGSKA come from the germline V gene (reference sequence). The junction had 6 bases not matched to a gene; V was cut back by 3 bases and J by 4 bases. The chain's CDR3 is CSASSQGKYNEQFF. The CDR3, as DNA: TGCAGTGCTAGCTCACAGGGGAAATACAATGAGCAGTTCTTC.

This clonotype was found many times. The V gene is TRBV11-2, the J gene TRBJ1-1; 9 bases line up with TRBD1. This CDR3 contains 15 residues. Per germline, CDR1 SGHAT and CDR2 FQNNGV. V was pared by 4 bases and J by 1 base, with 4 bases of the junction left unmatched. The CDR3 loop is CASSSLQGANTEAFF. As DNA, the CDR3 is TGTGCCAGCAGCTCGCTACAGGGGGCGAACACTGAAGCTTTCTTT.

This clonotype was detected many times. The CDR3 loop reads CSVDRTGGQEQFF. In DNA, the CDR3 is TGCAGCGTTGATAGGACAGGGGGCCAGGAGCAGTTCTTC. The chain recombines TRBV29-1 with TRBJ2-1, with 11 bases identical to TRBD1. CDR1 and CDR2 (germline): SQVTM, ANQGSEA. J lost 10 bases, V lost 3 bases, and 5 bases had no gene match. The CDR3 length is 13 residues.

This clonotype was picked up many times. This chain links TRBV7-6 with TRBJ1-1; D ambiguous. CDR1 SGHVS and CDR2 FNYEAQ come from the germline V gene. Trimming left V 2 bases short and J 0 bases short, with 13 bases between. The length of the CDR3 is 16 residues. CDR3 region: CASSLNSGLLNTEAFF. DNA for the CDR3: TGTGCCAGCAGCTTAAATTCGGGCCTCTTGAACACTGAAGCTTTCTTT.

This clonotype has at least ten counts. This chain uses TRBV6-5 with TRBJ1-6; D not certain. CDR3 length equals 15 residues. V lost 6 bases, J lost 8 bases, and 17 bases lay in between. Per the germline V gene, CDR1 is MNHEY and CDR2 is SVGAGI. The CDR3 DNA reads as TGTGCCAGCAGCAGAGGTCCCCCAGGTCATTCACCCCTCCACTTT. Protein sequence: CASSRGPPGHSPLHF.

This chain connects TRBV28 to TRBJ1-2; D not resolved. The V and J ends lost 6 bases and 3 bases respectively, with 5 bases between them. The CDR3 has 11 residues. CDR1 is MDHEN, CDR2 SYDVKM, per germline. The CDR3 nucleotides are TGTGCCAGCAGCACCTACTATGGCTACACCTTC. Its protein is CASSTYYGYTF.

There are many counts of this clonotype. The CDR3 reads CASSFRQGQGEQYF. CDR3 bases: TGTGCCAGCAGCTTCCGACAGGGGCAAGGCGAGCAGTACTTC. The rearrangement links TRBV5-6 to TRBJ2-7; 8 bases agree with TRBD1. Germline loops: CDR1 SGHDT, CDR2 YYEEEE. The CDR3 length is 14 residues. Trimming at V came to 2 bases and at J to 6 bases, leaving 7 bases not matched to a gene.

This clonotype was observed at least ten times. The chain recombines TRBV6-2 or TRBV6-3 with TRBJ1-5, with D uncertain. V shed 4 bases and J shed 9 bases, with 10 bases lying between them. Germline CDR1 MNHEY, CDR2 SVGEGT. The CDR3 has 12 amino acids. The CDR3 is CASSFWQRPQHF. CDR3 nucleotides: TGTGCCAGCAGTTTTTGGCAGAGGCCCCAGCATTTT.

This clonotype has more than one count but fewer than ten. The genes are TRBV7-9 and TRBJ2-7; D unclear. Germline CDR1 and CDR2: SEHNR and FQNEAQ (reference sequence). The CDR3 is made up of 15 amino acids. V gave up 1 base and J gave up 6 bases, with 16 bases separating them. The CDR3 spells CASSLDMGIRAEQYF. The DNA for the CDR3 is TGTGCCAGCAGCTTAGACATGGGTATCAGAGCCGAGCAGTACTTC.

This clonotype came up many times. V is TRBV5-1 and J is TRBJ2-1, with 9 bases fitting TRBD1. The CDR3 spans 14 residues. Germline loops: CDR1 SGHRS, CDR2 YFSETQ. V lost 0 bases, J lost 9 bases, and 4 bases stayed unmatched. CDR3 residues: CASSLEGTGSEQFF. The DNA of the CDR3 is TGCGCCAGCAGCTTGGAAGGGACAGGGAGTGAGCAGTTCTTC.

This clonotype was counted ten times or more. V usage is TRBV11-2 and J usage is TRBJ2-1; 9 bases match TRBD2. The ends lost 5 bases at V and 5 bases at J; junction bases unmatched: 13. CDR1 and CDR2 from the germline V gene are SGHAT and FQNNGV. The CDR3 totals 17 residues. The CDR3 coding sequence is TGTGCCAGCAGCCATCCTCCGACTAGCGGTTTACACAATGAGCAGTTCTTC. This gives the protein CASSHPPTSGLHNEQFF.

This clonotype was counted at least ten times. The V call is TRBV20-1, the J call TRBJ2-3; 10 bases map to TRBD2. The CDR3 is 14 amino acids. Germline V CDR1 and CDR2: DFQATT, SNEGSKA (reference sequence). With V trimmed by 6 bases and J by 2 bases, 5 bases remained unmatched. Written as DNA, the CDR3 is TGCAGTGCAGTACTAGCGGGGTACACAGATACGCAGTATTTT. Encoded protein: CSAVLAGYTDTQYF.